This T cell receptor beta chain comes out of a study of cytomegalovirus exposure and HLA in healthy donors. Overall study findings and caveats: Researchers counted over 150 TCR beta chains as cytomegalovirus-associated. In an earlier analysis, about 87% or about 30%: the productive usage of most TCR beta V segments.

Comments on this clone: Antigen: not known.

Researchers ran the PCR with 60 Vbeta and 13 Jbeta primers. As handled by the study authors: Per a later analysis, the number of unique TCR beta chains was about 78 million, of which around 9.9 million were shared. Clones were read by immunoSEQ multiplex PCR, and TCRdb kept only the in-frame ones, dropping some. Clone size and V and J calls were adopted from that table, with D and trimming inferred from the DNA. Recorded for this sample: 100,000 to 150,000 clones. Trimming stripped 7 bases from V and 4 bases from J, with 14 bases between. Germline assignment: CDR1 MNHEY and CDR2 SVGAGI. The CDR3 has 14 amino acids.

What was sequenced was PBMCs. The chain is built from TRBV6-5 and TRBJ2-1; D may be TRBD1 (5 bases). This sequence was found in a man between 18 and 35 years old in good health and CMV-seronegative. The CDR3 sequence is CASTPGQGYNEQFF. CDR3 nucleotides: TGTGCCAGCACTCCCGGGCAGGGTTACAATGAGCAGTTCTTC.